These 2 T cell receptor beta chains were sequenced from one sample in a study of blood T cell repertoires in COVID-19. Profiling relied on immunoSEQ multiplex PCR, and the TCRdb table lists in-frame clones only, not all of them. The sample lists some 80,000 clones; around 78% were seen once. Source material: peripheral blood. The receptor source for this set is a man aged 55 to 70 with COVID-19, enrolled during active disease.

V and J are TRBV7-9 and TRBJ1-1; 12 bases are shared with TRBD1. The germline V gene has CDR1 SEHNR and CDR2 FQNEAQ (reference sequence). This CDR3 has 19 residues. V lost 3 bases to trimming and J lost 0 bases; unmatched junction nucleotides: 11. CDR3 sequence reads: CASSFGTGGASAMNTEAFF. CDR3 bases: TGTGCCAGCAGCTTCGGGACAGGGGGCGCCTCCGCGATGAACACTGAAGCTTTCTTT.

The V and J genes are TRBV11-3 and TRBJ2-3, with TRBD1 as a possible D gene (6 bases). Germline lookup yields CDR1 SGHNT and CDR2 YENEEA. V was pared by 4 bases and J by 6 bases, with 8 bases between. The CDR3 contains 12 residues. CDR3 in amino acids: CASSSGDDTQYF. CDR3 in DNA: TGTGCCAGCAGCTCAGGGGACGATACGCAGTATTTT.